This T cell receptor (beta chain) comes out of a study of cytomegalovirus exposure and HLA in healthy donors. Study summary: Both the 120 or so validation repertoires and the approximately 670 first-cohort repertoires used the same platform, as reported by a later analysis.

The CDR3 has 12 amino acids. The V gene's germline CDR1 is SGHVS and CDR2 FNYEAQ. V lost 4 bases to trimming and J lost 7 bases, with 11 bases between them. Sequenced by immunoSEQ multiplex PCR; TCRdb stores in-frame clones only, minus some. The sample lists fewer than 350,000 clones, roughly 88% occurring once. The chain couples TRBV7-6 to TRBJ2-7; TRBD1 is a possible D gene (6 bases). This receptor was identified in a woman aged 18 to 35 in good health and CMV-seronegative. Material: PBMCs. The CDR3 spells CASSSQGWEQYF. The CDR3 coding sequence is TGTGCCAGCAGCTCGCAGGGGTGGGAGCAGTACTTC.